The sequence of this T cell receptor (beta chain) was determined in a study of beta chain features in type 1 diabetes. Every donor had blood drawn once into heparin, approximately 0.11 L on average. Broader study findings: Moderately but significantly shorter TCRB CDR3s were found in Type 1 diabetes patients in all four CD4+ subsets.

Of the isolated RNA, all was reverse transcribed, and so the sequenced material was expressed TCRB transcripts. Only in-frame clones appear in the TCRdb table, and some are missing; sequencing was by immunoSEQ multiplex PCR. Of 150,000 to 170,000 clones listed, over 9% were seen once; the top ten hold 0.5%. There are 12 residues in the CDR3. Germline CDR1 reads SQVTM; CDR2 reads ANQGSEA. Trimming took 6 bases from V and 10 from J, leaving 18 bases between them. Turning to this clone: Its antigen is undetermined.

The source is a man aged 25 to 45 with type 1 diabetes. Sequenced material: central memory CD4+ T cells from blood. The rearrangement joins TRBV29-1 to TRBJ1-1, with a tentative D call TRBD1 (5 bases). In DNA form, the CDR3 reads TGCAGCGTGGGGGACGCGCGGGGCGGAGCTTTCTTT. This encodes CSVGDARGGAFF.